What follows are 20 T cell receptor beta chains derived from one specimen sequenced in a study of cytomegalovirus exposure and HLA in healthy donors. In the PCR, 60 Vbeta and 13 Jbeta primers were used. The assay was immunoSEQ multiplex PCR, and TCRdb's table has in-frame clones only and misses some. The table includes roughly 63,000 clones, 60% to 80% detected once. Sequenced material: PBMCs. Every receptor here comes from a woman in her thirties or forties in good health and CMV-seropositive.

This clone was detected only a few times. The V call is TRBV18, the J call TRBJ1-3; unclear D gene. Between the trimmed V and J ends, which lost 4 bases and 4 bases, there was a span of 11 bases. Germline V gene lookup returns CDR1 KGHSH and CDR2 LQKENI. The CDR3 is 14 residues long. The CDR3: CASSRSAEGNTIYF. The DNA for the CDR3 is TGTGCCAGCTCACGCTCGGCGGAGGGAAACACCATATATTTT. Complete variable domain (other parts from reference TRBV18 and TRBJ1-3): NAGVMQNPRHLVRRRGQEARLRCSPMKGHSHVYWYRQLPEEGLKFMVYLQKENIIDESGMPKERFSAEFPKEGPSILRIQQVVRGDSAAYFCASSRSAEGNTIYFGEGSWLTVV.

The sample holds a few counts of this clone. The rearrangement joins TRBV9 to TRBJ2-1; possible D gene TRBD1, 5 bases. The V and J ends lost 0 bases and 6 bases respectively, with 10 bases between them. The CDR3 extends over 14 amino acids. Germline V gene data show CDR1 as SGDLS and CDR2 as YYNGEE. CDR3 in amino acids: CASSVVARANEQFF. CDR3 in DNA: TGTGCCAGCAGCGTAGTCGCCAGGGCCAATGAGCAGTTCTTC.

This clone was counted only a few times. The chain joins TRBV7-2 to TRBJ1-2, with D tentatively TRBD1 (6 bases). Trimming took 5 bases from V and 3 from J, leaving 13 bases between them. Germline loops: CDR1 SGHTA, CDR2 FQGNSA. The CDR3 totals 14 residues. CDR3 sequence (DNA): TGTGCCAGCAGCCAAAGGGGGATAGACTATGGCTACACCTTC. Residues: CASSQRGIDYGYTF.

V is TRBV6-6 and J is TRBJ2-7, with D possibly being TRBD2 (5 bases). The V gene's germline CDR1 is MNHNY and CDR2 SVGAGI (reference sequence). Trimming pared 7 bases from V and 6 bases from J, leaving 22 bases between. The CDR3 runs to 15 residues. This CDR3 is CASKIWAGEESEQYF. CDR3 nucleotides: TGTGCCAGCAAAATATGGGCGGGTGAGGAGTCCGAGCAGTACTTC.

Only one count was recorded for this clone. The CDR3 region is CAISLEGVKGTEAFF. CDR3 sequence (DNA): TGTGCCATCTCACTTGAGGGGGTGAAAGGGACTGAAGCTTTCTTT. The chain is built from TRBV10-3 and TRBJ1-1; D may be TRBD1 (6 bases). Germline values: CDR1 ENHRY, CDR2 SYGVKD. V was pared by 8 bases and J by 5 bases, with 21 bases between. The CDR3 spans 15 residues.

This clone has a single count. The gene calls are TRBV6-5 and TRBJ1-1; D perhaps matches TRBD1 (6 bases). There are 12 residues in the CDR3. Germline-derived CDR1 and CDR2 are MNHEY and SVGAGI. Trimming stripped 6 bases from V and 11 bases from J, with 16 bases between. The CDR3 nucleotides are TGTGCCAGCAGCGATAGACAGGTTAGCGCTTTCTTT. Residues: CASSDRQVSAFF.

The CDR3 coding sequence is TGTGCCAGTAATAGGACAGTCGTTCTCACCTACAATGAGCAGTTCTTC. This codes for CASNRTVVLTYNEQFF. The rearrangement joins TRBV19 to TRBJ2-1, with D perhaps TRBD1 (6 bases). The CDR3 is 16 residues long. V dropped 7 bases and J dropped 2 bases, with 18 bases sitting between them. Germline values: CDR1 LNHDA, CDR2 SQIVND (reference sequence). Full variable domain (rest looked up from reference TRBV19 and TRBJ2-1): DGGITQSPKYLFRKEGQNVTLSCEQNLNHDAMYWYRQDPGQGLRLIYYSQIVNDFQKGDIAEGYSVSREKKESFPLTVTSAQKNPTAFYLCASNRTVVLTYNEQFFGPGTRLTVL.

The rearrangement joins TRBV30 to TRBJ1-2; tentative D call: TRBD1 (5 bases). V was shortened by 5 bases and J by 7 bases, with 11 bases between the two germline ends. This CDR3 has 11 residues. The germline V gene encodes CDR1 GTSNPN and CDR2 SVGIG (reference sequence). CDR3 amino acids: CAWDRQSGYTF. The CDR3 nucleotides read TGTGCCTGGGATAGACAGTCTGGCTACACCTTC.

This clone showed up just a few times. This sequence joins TRBV19 and TRBJ1-2; TRBD1 agrees at 8 bases. The CDR3 consists of 14 residues. The germline V gene encodes CDR1 LNHDA and CDR2 SQIVND (reference sequence). The V gene end was trimmed by 0 bases and the J gene end by 7 bases; junction bases not matched to a gene: 4. The CDR3 DNA reads TGTGCCAGTAGTATAGACAGGGGGCGGAGTGGCTACACCTTC. This translates into CASSIDRGRSGYTF.

This chain connects TRBV18 to TRBJ2-5; no reliable D call. CDR1 is KGHSH and CDR2 is LQKENI in the germline V gene. V dropped 3 bases and J dropped 2 bases, with 7 bases sitting between them. The CDR3 has 13 residues. Written as DNA, the CDR3 is TGTGCCAGCTCACCGGGCCCTCAAGAGACCCAGTACTTC. It yields the protein CASSPGPQETQYF.

The rearrangement joins TRBV4-3 to TRBJ2-1; no firm D call. Looked up from germline, CDR1 is LGHNA and CDR2 is YSLEER. CDR3 length: 13 amino acids. Deletions cut 0 bases from V and 9 bases from J, with 9 bases between. In DNA, the CDR3 is TGCGCCAGCAGCCAAGACGTCCAGGTTGAGCAGTTCTTC. Protein sequence: CASSQDVQVEQFF.

The rearrangement joins TRBV19 to TRBJ1-4; a weak D match, TRBD1 (6 bases). From germline, CDR1 is LNHDA and CDR2 SQIVND (reference sequence). CDR3 length: 16 amino acids. Trimming shortened V by 5 bases and J by 0 bases, and 13 bases separated the two germline ends. The DNA for the CDR3 is TGTGCCAGTAGTGCGACAGGTTTTGCAACTAATGAAAAACTGTTTTTT. This gives the protein CASSATGFATNEKLFF. The whole variable domain, filled in from reference TRBV19 and TRBJ1-4, reads DGGITQSPKYLFRKEGQNVTLSCEQNLNHDAMYWYRQDPGQGLRLIYYSQIVNDFQKGDIAEGYSVSREKKESFPLTVTSAQKNPTAFYLCASSATGFATNEKLFFGSGTQLSVL.

The V gene is TRBV15, the J gene TRBJ1-2; TRBD1 aligns across 7 bases. Germline trimming cut 1 base from V and 8 bases from J; bases unmatched to any gene: 7. This CDR3 contains 14 residues. From germline, CDR1 is LNHNV and CDR2 YYDKDF (reference sequence). CDR3 in DNA: TGTGCCACCAGCAGAGGTAACAGGGGAGAAGGCTACACCTTC. Translation: CATSRGNRGEGYTF.

This sequence joins TRBV12-5 and TRBJ2-3, with 7 positions matching TRBD2. The CDR3 is made up of 16 amino acids. The V segment lost 4 bases and the J segment 2 bases; nucleotides outside the gene matches: 9. Germline CDR1 LGHNT, CDR2 FRNRAP. The DNA of the CDR3 is TGTGCTAGTGGTTCCTGGGGAGCGGGGTTCACAGATACGCAGTATTTT. Protein sequence: CASGSWGAGFTDTQYF.

The chain joins TRBV6-1 to TRBJ1-2; D perhaps matches TRBD1 (5 bases). V was cut by 3 bases and J by 8 bases, with 16 bases left in between. CDR3 length equals 14 residues. From germline, CDR1 is MNHNS and CDR2 SASEGT. Written as DNA, the CDR3 is TGTGCCAGCAGTGAGGGCGTGGACATTGGCGGCTACACCTTC. This codes for CASSEGVDIGGYTF.

This sequence joins TRBV28 and TRBJ2-7; 9 bases match TRBD1. V gave up 5 bases and J gave up 2 bases; unmatched junction bases: 7. The germline CDR1 and CDR2 sequences are MDHEN and SYDVKM. The CDR3 has 15 amino acids. CDR3 bases: TGTGCCAGCAGTGCTTACCGGGACAGGGCCTACGAGCAGTACTTC. It specifies CASSAYRDRAYEQYF.

CDR3 coding DNA: TGTGCCAGCAGCGCGGGGGGAGGCGATGGCTACACCTTC. It encodes CASSAGGGDGYTF. The chain employs TRBV11-3 and TRBJ1-2; perhaps TRBD1 as D (5 bases). This CDR3 region has 13 residues. Trimming left V 5 bases short and J 6 bases short, with 13 bases between. From germline, CDR1 is SGHNT and CDR2 YENEEA.

The chain links TRBV5-1 to TRBJ2-3; tentatively, D is TRBD2 (6 bases). The germline CDR1 and CDR2 sequences are SGHRS and YFSETQ. V lost 0 bases, J lost 4 bases, and 9 bases lay in between. The CDR3 is 14 residues long. CDR3 DNA sequence: TGCGCCAGCAGCTTGGGGCGGGGCGCAGATACGCAGTATTTT. Its translation: CASSLGRGADTQYF. Full variable domain (rest looked up from reference TRBV5-1 and TRBJ2-3): KAGVTQTPRYLIKTRGQQVTLSCSPISGHRSVSWYQQTPGQGLQFLFEYFSETQRNKGNFPGRFSGRQFSNSRSEMNVSTLELGDSALYLCASSLGRGADTQYFGPGTRLTVL.

The V gene is TRBV7-3, the J gene TRBJ2-3; 8 nucleotides match TRBD2. The CDR3 runs 16 residues. Per the germline V gene, CDR1 is SGHTA and CDR2 is FQGTGA. J was trimmed by 4 bases and V by 5 bases; bases with no gene match: 11. CDR3 loop: CASSRRGGDRADTQYF. CDR3 nucleotides: TGTGCCAGCAGCCGACGGGGGGGAGACCGGGCAGATACGCAGTATTTT.

V gene TRBV28 combines with J gene TRBJ1-2; TRBD1 matches 9 bases. Germline-derived CDR1 and CDR2 are MDHEN and SYDVKM. After removal of 5 bases from V and 1 base from J, the junction contained 8 bases not matched to a gene. CDR3 length: 16 amino acids. The CDR3 DNA follows: TGTGCCAGCAGTCTAGGGGGACAGGGCAGTAACTATGGCTACACCTTC. It encodes CASSLGGQGSNYGYTF.